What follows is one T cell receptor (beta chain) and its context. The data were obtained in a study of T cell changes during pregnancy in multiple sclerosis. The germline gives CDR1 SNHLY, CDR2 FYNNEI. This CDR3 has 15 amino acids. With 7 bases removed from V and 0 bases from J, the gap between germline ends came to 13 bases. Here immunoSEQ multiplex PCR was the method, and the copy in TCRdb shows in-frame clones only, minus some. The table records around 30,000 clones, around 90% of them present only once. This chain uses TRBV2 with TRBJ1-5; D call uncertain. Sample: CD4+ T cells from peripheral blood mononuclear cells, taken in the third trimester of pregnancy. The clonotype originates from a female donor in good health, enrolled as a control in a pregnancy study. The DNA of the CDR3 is TGTGCCAGCAACTACCAGCCATATAGCAATCAGCCCCAGCATTTT. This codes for CASNYQPYSNQPQHF.